This TCR beta chain originates from a study of beta chain features in type 1 diabetes. Study-wide results and limits: Compared with healthy donors, patients appeared to share more similar naive, central memory and regulatory TCRB repertoires.

The V segment lost 3 bases and the J segment 0 bases; nucleotides outside the gene matches: 12. Germline V gene data show CDR1 as SGHRS and CDR2 as YFSETQ. The CDR3 totals 18 residues. Sequenced material consisted of expressed TCRB transcripts (all of the isolated RNA was reverse transcribed). Some clones are missing from TCRdb's copy, which holds only in-frame ones; the method was immunoSEQ multiplex PCR. Among approximately 170,000 clones, 7.5% to 10% were seen once, and the ten largest hold 2% to 2.5%. Staining for CD45RO/CCR7/CD25/CD127/CD95/CD27 allowed sorting of CD4+ naive, central memory, regulatory and stem cell-like memory cells. This clone occurred a few times. Its specificity is unknown.

Input material: central memory CD4+ T cells from blood. The chain uses TRBV5-1 and TRBJ2-7, with 10 bases identical to TRBD2. The TCR was taken from a woman aged 18-35 years in good health. This chain's CDR3 is CASSSLELAGISSYEQYF. The DNA for the CDR3 is TGCGCCAGCAGCTCGCTCGAACTAGCGGGGATCAGCTCCTACGAGCAGTACTTC.